This T cell receptor (beta chain) is drawn from a study of sequential checkpoint blockade in melanoma. Across the whole study: Each arm's sequence ended with maintenance nivolumab. TCRbeta immunosequencing was performed on DNA from 75 to 95 pretreatment melanoma tumor samples.

The data were produced by immunoSEQ multiplex PCR, yet TCRdb's version contains in-frame clones alone and is incomplete. The table lists around 37,000 clones, 30% to 35% of them singletons. As for treatment: randomized to nivolumab then ipilimumab (arm A) or the reverse (arm B). None of the patients previously received DNA-damaging chemotherapy. This clone was detected many times. Its specificity is unknown. The study's findings and limits: Pretreatment TIL clonality tracked with response in the nivolumab-first arm.

The sequencing here drew on tumor tissue (inferred from file names), taken from a patient given nivolumab and ipilimumab in sequence. This receptor was obtained from a human donor with melanoma.

CDR3 in DNA: TGTGCCAGCAGCCCACGGGGCCGGGGTTTCACTGAAGCTTTCTTT. It specifies CASSPRGRGFTEAFF. The chain recombines TRBV11-3 with TRBJ1-1; tentative D call: TRBD1 (5 bases). V was clipped by 5 bases and J by 4 bases, with 17 bases between them. The CDR3 is 15 residues long. Germline CDR1 reads SGHNT; CDR2 reads YENEEA.